This T cell receptor (beta chain) was captured in a study of blood T cell repertoires in COVID-19. Looking at the study overall: T cells, B-cell-depleted T cells, or PBMCs provided the cDNA or gDNA that served as material.

Study processing details: Counts of nucleated cells, estimated from reference gene primer amplification, were obtained. TCRdb keeps only in-frame clones here, not all; method: immunoSEQ multiplex PCR. V and J calls and clone size are as listed in that table; D and trimming were resolved from the DNA. The repertoire consists of some 180,000 clones, with more than 75% occurring once and the leading ten covering about 2.5%. Patients from Seattle were sampled longitudinally, starting during active infection. V was shortened by 2 bases and J by 5 bases, with 13 bases between the two germline ends. This CDR3 contains 14 residues. The germline V gene encodes CDR1 SGHDT and CDR2 YYEEEE.

Sequencing used peripheral blood. This clonotype was obtained from a woman over 75 with COVID-19, enrolled during active disease. The chain is built from TRBV5-6 and TRBJ2-5; D uncertain. CDR3 in DNA: TGTGCCAGCAGCTTAACCCCAAAACGGGAGACCCAGTACTTC. It codes for CASSLTPKRETQYF.